This T cell receptor beta chain was sequenced during a study of regulatory T cells in long-lasting Graves disease. CDR3 length equals 15 residues. The germline V gene has CDR1 GTSNPN and CDR2 SVGIG (reference sequence). Trimming at V came to 1 base and at J to 1 base, leaving 2 bases not matched to a gene. There are many counts of this clonotype. Assembly of TCR beta libraries relied on iRepertoire HTBI primers together with Arm-PCR of CDR3 regions. TCRdb re-analysed the multiplex PCR reads in MiXCR, keeping a single row per CDR3 protein. The data hold about 540,000 distinct CDR3 sequences, with roughly 13% observed a single time. Time point here: newly diagnosed GD, antithyroid drugs for less than 3 months. RNA from PBMCs was the source of the TCR library. The patients were enrolled through endocrinology in Xi'an, China. These sequences were also reported in another study, on T cells in Graves' hyperthyroidism and ophthalmopathy. That study reports: HTBI primers were employed in a first-round RT-PCR of the TCR CDR3.

The sequence was collected from a man aged 25-45 years with Graves disease. The specimen was peripheral blood mononuclear cells (PBMCs), collected at new diagnosis, from a patient treated with antithyroid drugs. The V gene is TRBV30, the J gene TRBJ2-5; TRBD2 aligns across 11 bases. CDR3 sequence (DNA): TGTGCCTGGAGTGATGGGACTAGCGGCCAAGAGACCCAGTACTTC. Encoded protein: CAWSDGTSGQETQYF.